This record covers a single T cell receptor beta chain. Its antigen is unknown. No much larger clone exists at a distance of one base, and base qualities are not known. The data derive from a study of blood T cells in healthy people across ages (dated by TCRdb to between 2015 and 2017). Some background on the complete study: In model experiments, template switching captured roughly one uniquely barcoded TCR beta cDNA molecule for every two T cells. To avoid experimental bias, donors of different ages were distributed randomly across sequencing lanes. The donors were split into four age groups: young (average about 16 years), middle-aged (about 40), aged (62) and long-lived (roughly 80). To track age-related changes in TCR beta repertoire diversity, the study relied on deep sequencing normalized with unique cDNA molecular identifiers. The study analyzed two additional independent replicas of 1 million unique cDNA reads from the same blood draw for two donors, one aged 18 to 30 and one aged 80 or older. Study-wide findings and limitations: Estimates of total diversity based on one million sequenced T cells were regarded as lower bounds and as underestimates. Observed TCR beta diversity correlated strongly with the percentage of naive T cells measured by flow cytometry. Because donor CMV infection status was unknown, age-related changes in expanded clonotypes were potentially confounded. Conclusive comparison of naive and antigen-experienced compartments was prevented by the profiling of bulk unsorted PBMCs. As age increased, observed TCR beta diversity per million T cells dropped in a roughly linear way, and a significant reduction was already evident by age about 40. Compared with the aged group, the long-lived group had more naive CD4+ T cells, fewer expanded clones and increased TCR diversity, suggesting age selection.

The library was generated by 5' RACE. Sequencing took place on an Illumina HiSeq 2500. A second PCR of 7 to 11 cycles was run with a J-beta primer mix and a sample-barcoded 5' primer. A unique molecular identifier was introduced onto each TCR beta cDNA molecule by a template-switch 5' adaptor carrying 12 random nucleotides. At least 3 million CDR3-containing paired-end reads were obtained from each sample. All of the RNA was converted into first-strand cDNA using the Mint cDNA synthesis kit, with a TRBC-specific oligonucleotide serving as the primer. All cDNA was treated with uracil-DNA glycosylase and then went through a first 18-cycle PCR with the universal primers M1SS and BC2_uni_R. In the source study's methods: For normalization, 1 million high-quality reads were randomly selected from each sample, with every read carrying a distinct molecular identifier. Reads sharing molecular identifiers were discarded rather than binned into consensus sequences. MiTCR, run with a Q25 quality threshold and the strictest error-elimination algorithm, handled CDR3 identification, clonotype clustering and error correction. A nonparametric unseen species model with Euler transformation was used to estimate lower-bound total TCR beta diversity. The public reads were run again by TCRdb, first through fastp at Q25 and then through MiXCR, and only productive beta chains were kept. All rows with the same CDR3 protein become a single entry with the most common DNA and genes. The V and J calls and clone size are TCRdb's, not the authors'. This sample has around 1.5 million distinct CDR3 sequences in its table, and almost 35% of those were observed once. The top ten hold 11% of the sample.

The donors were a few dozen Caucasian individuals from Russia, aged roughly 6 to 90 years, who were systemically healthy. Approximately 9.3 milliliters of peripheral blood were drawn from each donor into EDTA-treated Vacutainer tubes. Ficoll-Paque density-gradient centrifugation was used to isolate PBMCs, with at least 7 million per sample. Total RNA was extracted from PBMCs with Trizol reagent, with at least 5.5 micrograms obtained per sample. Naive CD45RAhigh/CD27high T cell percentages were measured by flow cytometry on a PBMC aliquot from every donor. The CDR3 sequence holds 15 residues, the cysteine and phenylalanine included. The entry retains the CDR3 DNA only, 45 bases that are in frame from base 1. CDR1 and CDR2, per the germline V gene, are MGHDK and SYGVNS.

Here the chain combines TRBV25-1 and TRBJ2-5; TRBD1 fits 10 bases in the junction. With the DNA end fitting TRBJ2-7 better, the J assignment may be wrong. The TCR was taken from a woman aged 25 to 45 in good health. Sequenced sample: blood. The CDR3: CASSAGTGDAYEQYF. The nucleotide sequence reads TGTGCCAGCAGTGCCGGGACAGGGGATGCCTACGAGCAGTACTTC.